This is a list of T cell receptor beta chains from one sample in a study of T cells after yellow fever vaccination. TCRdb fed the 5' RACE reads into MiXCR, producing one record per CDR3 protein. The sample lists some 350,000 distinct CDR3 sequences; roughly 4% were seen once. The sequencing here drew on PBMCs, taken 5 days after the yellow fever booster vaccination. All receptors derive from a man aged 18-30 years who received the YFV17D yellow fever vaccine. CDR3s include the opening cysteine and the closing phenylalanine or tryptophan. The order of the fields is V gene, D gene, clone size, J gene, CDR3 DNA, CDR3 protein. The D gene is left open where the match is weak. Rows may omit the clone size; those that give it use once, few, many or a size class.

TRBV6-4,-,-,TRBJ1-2,TGTGCCAGCAGTTCGGTTGGGGGAGGCTACACCTTC,CASSSVGGGYTF
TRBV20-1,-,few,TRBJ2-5,TGCAGTGCTCCCCGGGACTTGATACAAGAGACCCAGTACTTC,CSAPRDLIQETQYF
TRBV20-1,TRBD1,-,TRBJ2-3,TGCAGTGCTAGCCACATGGGGACAGGGGGCAGGAGTACAGATACGCAGTATTTT,CSASHMGTGGRSTDTQYF
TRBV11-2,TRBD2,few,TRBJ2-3,TGTGCCAGCAGACATACGCTCGCGGGGGGGCTGGCAGATACGCAGTATTTT,CASRHTLAGGLADTQYF
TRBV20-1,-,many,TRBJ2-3,TGCAGTGCTAACAAGGGACGGTCTAGCACAGATACGCAGTATTTT,CSANKGRSSTDTQYF
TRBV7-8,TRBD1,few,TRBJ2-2,TGTGCCAGCAGCTTACGAGGGACAGGGACGTACACCGGGGAGCTGTTTTTT,CASSLRGTGTYTGELFF
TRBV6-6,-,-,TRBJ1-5,TGTGCCAGCAGTTACTCGGCAGACAATCAGCCCCAGCATTTT,CASSYSADNQPQHF
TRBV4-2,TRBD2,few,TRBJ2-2,TGTGCCAGCAGCCACCCCTCCGGGGGGGGGAACACCGGGGAGCTGTTTTTT,CASSHPSGGGNTGELFF
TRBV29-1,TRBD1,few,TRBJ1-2,TGCAGCGTTGGAGGGGGCGAGAGTAACTATGGCTACACCTTC,CSVGGGESNYGYTF
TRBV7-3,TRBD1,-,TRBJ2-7,TGTGCCAGCAGCTTAAGCGGGGGACAGGGGAACTACGAGCAGTACTTC,CASSLSGGQGNYEQYF
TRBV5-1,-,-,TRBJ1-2,TGCGCCAGCAGGGGGACTGAGGGAAACTATGGCTACACCTTC,CASRGTEGNYGYTF
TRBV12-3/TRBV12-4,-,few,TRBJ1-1,TGTGCCACCGCGGGGGGGTACGGCACTGAAGCTTTCTTT,CATAGGYGTEAFF
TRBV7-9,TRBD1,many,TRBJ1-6,TGTGCCAGCAGCCCACGACAGGGGGATTCACCCCTCCACTTT,CASSPRQGDSPLHF
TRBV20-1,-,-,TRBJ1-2,TGCAGTGGACAGATCTATGGCTACACCTTC,CSGQIYGYTF
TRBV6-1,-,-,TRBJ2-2,TGTGCCAGCAGTGTGCGAGGCCAGGGGGAGCTGTTTTTT,CASSVRGQGELFF
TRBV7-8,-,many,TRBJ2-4,TGTGCCAGCAGCTTAATGGATCCCAAAAACATTCAGTACTTC,CASSLMDPKNIQYF
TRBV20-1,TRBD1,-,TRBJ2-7,TGCAGTGCCGGTACAACAGGGGGCTTGTACGAGCAGTACTTC,CSAGTTGGLYEQYF
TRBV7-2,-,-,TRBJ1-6,TGTGCCAGCAGCTACCGACCTAATTCACCCCTCCACTTT,CASSYRPNSPLHF
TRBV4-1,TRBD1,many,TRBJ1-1,TGCGCCAGCAGCCAAGATAGGACAGGTGGAACTGAAGCTTTCTTT,CASSQDRTGGTEAFF
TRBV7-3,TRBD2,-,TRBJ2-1,TGTGCCAGCAGCCCCCCGGGACTAGCGGGGGTGTACAATGAGCAGTTCTTC,CASSPPGLAGVYNEQFF
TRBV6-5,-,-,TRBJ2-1,TGTGCCAGCAGTTACTCGGAGACCCCGACCAATGAGCAGTTCTTC,CASSYSETPTNEQFF
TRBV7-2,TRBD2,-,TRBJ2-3,TGTGCCAGCAGCCGGACTAGCGGGGTAGCAGATACGCAGTATTTT,CASSRTSGVADTQYF
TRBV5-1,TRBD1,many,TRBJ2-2,TGCGCCAGCAGCCCGGGGACAGGGTGGAACACCGGGGAGCTGTTTTTT,CASSPGTGWNTGELFF
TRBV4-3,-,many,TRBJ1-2,TGCGCCAGCAGCCAAGATCTGGGGGGAATAGAGGGCTACACCTTC,CASSQDLGGIEGYTF
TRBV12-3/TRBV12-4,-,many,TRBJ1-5,TGTGCCAGCAGTTTTTGGGGAGTGAATCAGCCCCAGCATTTT,CASSFWGVNQPQHF
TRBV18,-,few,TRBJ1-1,TGTGCCAGCTCTCCACTATCCCTTGGCCCGAACACTGAAGCTTTCTTT,CASSPLSLGPNTEAFF
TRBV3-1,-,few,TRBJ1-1,TGTGCCAGCAGCGGAGCCCGGACGTCGAACCTCACTGAAGCTTTCTTT,CASSGARTSNLTEAFF
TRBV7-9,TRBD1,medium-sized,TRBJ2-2,TGTGCCAGCAGCATCCCGGGACAGCCCACCGGGGAGCTGTTTTTT,CASSIPGQPTGELFF
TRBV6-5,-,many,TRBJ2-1,TGTGCCAGCGGGCGGGACAGCTCCTACAATGAGCAGTTCTTC,CASGRDSSYNEQFF
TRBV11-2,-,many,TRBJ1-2,TGTGCCAGCAGCTTACAACGGATTAACTATGGCTACACCTTC,CASSLQRINYGYTF
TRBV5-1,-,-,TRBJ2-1,TGCGCCAGCAGCTTGGAGTTGGGGAGGTACAATGAGCAGTTCTTC,CASSLELGRYNEQFF
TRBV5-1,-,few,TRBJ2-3,TGCGCCAGCAGCTTGGAGACCCGGCATACGCAGTATTTT,CASSLETRHTQYF
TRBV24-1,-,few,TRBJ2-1,TGTGCCACATCTGAGAGCTCCTACAATGAGCAGTTCTTC,CATSESSYNEQFF
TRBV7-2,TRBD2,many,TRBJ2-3,TGTGCCAGCAGCTTACGGGGGGGCCTCGCAGATACGCAGTATTTT,CASSLRGGLADTQYF
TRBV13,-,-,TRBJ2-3,TGTGCCAGCAGCTTGCTTTCCAGGGAAGGCACAGATACGCAGTATTTT,CASSLLSREGTDTQYF
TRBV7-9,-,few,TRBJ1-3,TGTGCCAGCAGCTTAGGTGCAGGGGCGAGTCGAAACACCATATATTTT,CASSLGAGASRNTIYF
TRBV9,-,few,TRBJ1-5,TGTGCCAGCAGCGTAGACGGGGCCGGCGATCAGCCCCAGCATTTT,CASSVDGAGDQPQHF
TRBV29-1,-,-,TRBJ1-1,TGCAGCGTTAGGAAAGAGGGCACTGAAGCTTTCTTT,CSVRKEGTEAFF
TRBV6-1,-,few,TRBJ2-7,TGTGCCAGCAGAGGGGACTCCCTATACGAGCAGTACTTC,CASRGDSLYEQYF
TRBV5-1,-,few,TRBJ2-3,TGCGCCAGCAGTAAGGGAAGTTCAGATACGCAGTATTTT,CASSKGSSDTQYF
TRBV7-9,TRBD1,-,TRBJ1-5,TGTGCCAGCAGCGACATACTCGGGACAGACTCTAGCAATCAGCCCCAGCATTTT,CASSDILGTDSSNQPQHF
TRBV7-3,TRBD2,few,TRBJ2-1,TGTGCCAGCAGCGGACTAGGGAACAATGAGCAGTTCTTC,CASSGLGNNEQFF
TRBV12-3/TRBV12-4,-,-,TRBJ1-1,TGTGCCAGCAGTTTTTCGGGGCAAGGGACTGAAGCTTTCTTT,CASSFSGQGTEAFF
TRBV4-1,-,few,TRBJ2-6,TGCGCCAGCAGCCCACGGACCCCCTCAGCTTTTCTATCTGGGGCCAACGTCCTGACTTTC,CASSPRTPSAFLSGANVLTF
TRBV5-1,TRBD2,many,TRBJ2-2,TGCGCCAGCAGCTTGCTTCCAGCGGGGGCTTCCGGGGAGCTGTTTTTT,CASSLLPAGASGELFF
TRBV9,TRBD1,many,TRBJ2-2,TGTGCCAGCAGCCCCCGACAGGGTACTCCCGGGGAGCTGTTTTTT,CASSPRQGTPGELFF
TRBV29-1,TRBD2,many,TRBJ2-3,TGCAGCGTTGCCGGGGGGGGCCAGGGTATAGATACGCAGTATTTT,CSVAGGGQGIDTQYF
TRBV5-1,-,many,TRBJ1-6,TGCGCCAGCAGCTTGAGGGGGACGACCCGGACTGATAATTCACCCCTCCACTTT,CASSLRGTTRTDNSPLHF
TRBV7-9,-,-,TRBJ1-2,TGTGCCAGCAGCTTAGAGGCGGTCGTCGGCTACACCTTC,CASSLEAVVGYTF
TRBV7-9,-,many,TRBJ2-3,TGTGCCAGCAGCCCCGGACACCCTAGCACAGATACGCAGTATTTT,CASSPGHPSTDTQYF
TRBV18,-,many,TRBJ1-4,TGTGCCAGCTCACGGCGGAGAGAAAATGAAAAACTGTTTTTT,CASSRRRENEKLFF
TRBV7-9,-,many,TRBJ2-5,TGTGCCAGCAGCGGCGGGCGCTCGCAGTTCAAAGAGACCCAGTACTTC,CASSGGRSQFKETQYF
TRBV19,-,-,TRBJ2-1,TGTGCCAGTAGTAGCCAGGTGTATAGCTCCTACAATGAGCAGTTCTTC,CASSSQVYSSYNEQFF
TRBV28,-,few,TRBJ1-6,TGTGCCAGCAAGGCGGTCGAGGGTTCACCCCTCCACTTT,CASKAVEGSPLHF
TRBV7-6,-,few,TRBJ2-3,TGTGCCAGCAGCTTAGGACCGGGGGCCACCACAGATACGCAGTATTTT,CASSLGPGATTDTQYF
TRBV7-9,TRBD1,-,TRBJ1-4,TGTGCCGGCTCCGGGACAGATAATGAAAAACTGTTTTTT,CAGSGTDNEKLFF
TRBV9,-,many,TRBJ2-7,TGTGCCAGCAGCCCCAGGACGACTTACGAGCAGTACTTC,CASSPRTTYEQYF
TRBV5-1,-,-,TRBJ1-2,TGCGCCAGTAGAGACCCAGGGAACCTTGATGGCTACACCTTC,CASRDPGNLDGYTF